This T cell receptor (beta chain) originates from a study of blood T cell repertoires in COVID-19 (dated by TCRdb to about 2020). Study-level background: Samples covering the acute and convalescent phases of COVID-19 were provided by collaborators in the United States, Italy and Spain. Sample metadata almost always included a de-identified subject ID, COVID-19 status, age in years and sex. The material from the prospective study consisted of cDNA or gDNA derived from T cells, B-cell-depleted T cells, or PBMCs. The repertoires were released in a freely available public database meant as a resource for research on the immune response to SARS-CoV-2. HLA class I and class II types, where available, came from metadata supplied by the sample provider rather than from assay-based typing. The dataset comprised deeply sampled blood TCRbeta repertoires from subjects exposed to, actively infected with, or recovered from COVID-19. The samples were drawn from two sources: the first 160 participants of the ongoing ImmuneRACE study, and 950 to 1,500 subjects contributed by 6 global collaborators. Overall study results and their limits: The amount of clinical and demographic metadata varied by source and participant and was provided uncurated.

The immunoSEQ Assay, a bias-controlled multiplex PCR, was used to amplify TCRbeta CDR3 regions from genomic DNA. Regarding the original processing steps: Nucleated cell counts per sample were estimated from amplification of reference gene primers within the assay. To quantify the absolute abundance of each unique TCRbeta CDR3 rearrangement, sequence reads were collapsed and filtered. For each sample, productive Simpson clonality was calculated by taking the square root of Simpson's diversity index across productive rearrangements. Imported from immuneACCESS, the table was reduced by TCRdb to in-frame sequences with V and J called. These copies leave out some clones; in studies compared against another copy, an unresolved V gene accounts for under half, and the cause of the remainder is not known. That table furnishes V, J and clone size, whereas the DNA furnished D and trimming. The sample records 120,000 to 150,000 clones, roughly 76% of which are singletons. The ten largest clones represent 8% to 9% of the sample.

Whole blood was collected in K2EDTA tubes by collaborating institutions according to the institutions' own protocols. For TCRbeta analysis, collaborators shipped samples as frozen whole blood, isolated PBMCs, or DNA extracted from either of those sample types. V has 0 bases trimmed and J has 7 bases trimmed; junction bases matching no gene number 12. For CDR1 and CDR2, the germline V gene lists ENHRY and SYGVKD. Its CDR3 holds 17 amino acids, cysteine through phenylalanine. Here the CDR3 DNA is all that survives: 51 bases in frame from base 1. With respect to this clone: Its antigen is still unknown. No base quality information exists; no much larger clone differs at one position.

The V and J segments used are TRBV10-3 and TRBJ1-5; the junction holds 7 bases that match TRBD1. Sequenced input: peripheral blood. The origin of this receptor is a human donor with acute or convalescent COVID-19. The donor label of this sample is uncertain. CDR3 region: CAISESTGRGAWQPQHF. The nucleotide sequence is TGTGCCATCAGTGAGTCGACAGGGCGTGGGGCATGGCAGCCCCAGCATTTT.